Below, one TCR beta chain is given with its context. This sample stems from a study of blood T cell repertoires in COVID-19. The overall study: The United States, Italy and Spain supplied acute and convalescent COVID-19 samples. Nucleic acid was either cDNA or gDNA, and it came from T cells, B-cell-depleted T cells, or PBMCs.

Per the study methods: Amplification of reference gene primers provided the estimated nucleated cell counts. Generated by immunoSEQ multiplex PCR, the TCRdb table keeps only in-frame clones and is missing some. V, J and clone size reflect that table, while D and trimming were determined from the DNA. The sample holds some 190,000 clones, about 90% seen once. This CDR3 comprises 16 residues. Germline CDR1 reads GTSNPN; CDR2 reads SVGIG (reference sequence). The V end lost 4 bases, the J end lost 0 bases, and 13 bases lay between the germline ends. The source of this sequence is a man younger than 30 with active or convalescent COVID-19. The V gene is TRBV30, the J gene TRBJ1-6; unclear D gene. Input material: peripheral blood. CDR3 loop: CAWKVPGSSYNSPLHF. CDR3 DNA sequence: TGTGCCTGGAAGGTTCCTGGGAGCTCCTATAATTCACCCCTCCACTTT.